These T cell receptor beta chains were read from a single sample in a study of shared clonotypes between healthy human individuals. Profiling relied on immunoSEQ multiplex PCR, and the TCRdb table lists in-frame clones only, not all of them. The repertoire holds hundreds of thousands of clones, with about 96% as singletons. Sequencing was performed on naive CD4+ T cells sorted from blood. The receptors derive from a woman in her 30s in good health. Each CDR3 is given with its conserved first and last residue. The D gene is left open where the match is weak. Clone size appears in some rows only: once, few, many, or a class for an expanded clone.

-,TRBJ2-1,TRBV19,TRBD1,CASSAVTGGGEQFF,TGTGCCAGTAGTGCTGTCACAGGGGGTGGGGAGCAGTTCTTC
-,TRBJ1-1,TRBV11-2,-,CASSLEAGVGTEAFF,TGTGCCAGCAGCTTAGAAGCGGGGGTGGGCACTGAAGCTTTCTTT
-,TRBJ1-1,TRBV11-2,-,CASSPNWGGENTEAFF,TGTGCCAGCAGCCCAAACTGGGGAGGGGAGAACACTGAAGCTTTCTTT
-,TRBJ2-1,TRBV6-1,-,CASSEVYPTYNEQFF,TGTGCCAGCAGTGAAGTCTACCCCACCTACAATGAGCAGTTCTTC
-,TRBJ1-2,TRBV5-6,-,CASSLTTEYGYTF,TGTGCCAGCAGCTTAACGACAGAGTATGGCTACACCTTC
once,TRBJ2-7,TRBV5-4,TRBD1,CASSPVTGSFFYEQYF,TGTGCCAGCAGCCCAGTGACAGGGAGTTTCTTCTACGAGCAGTACTTC
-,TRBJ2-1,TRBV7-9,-,CASSSTGFAEQFF,TGTGCCAGCAGCTCAACTGGCTTTGCTGAGCAGTTCTTC
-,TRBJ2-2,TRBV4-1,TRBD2,CASKYSGTNTGELFF,TGCGCCAGCAAATATAGCGGGACCAACACCGGGGAGCTGTTTTTT
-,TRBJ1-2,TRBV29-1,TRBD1,CSVLQGASFYGYTF,TGCAGCGTATTACAGGGGGCCAGTTTCTATGGCTACACCTTC
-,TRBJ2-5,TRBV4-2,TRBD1,CASSQGDSEETQYF,TGTGCCAGCAGCCAAGGGGACAGTGAAGAGACCCAGTACTTC
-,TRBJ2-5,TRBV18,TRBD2,CASSADRLAGEETQYF,TGTGCCAGCTCAGCAGATCGGCTAGCGGGAGAAGAGACCCAGTACTTC
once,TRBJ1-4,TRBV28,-,CASRLGGDEKLFF,TGTGCCAGCAGGTTGGGGGGCGATGAAAAACTGTTTTTT
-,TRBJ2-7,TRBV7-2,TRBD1,CATSDRVRGEQYF,TGTGCCACTTCAGACAGGGTGCGCGGAGAGCAGTACTTC
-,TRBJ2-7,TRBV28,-,CASSPGGSGHFGSYEQYF,TGTGCCAGCAGTCCCGGGGGAAGCGGCCACTTTGGCTCCTACGAGCAGTACTTC
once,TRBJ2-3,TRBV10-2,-,CASRSQAGSTDTQYF,TGCGCCAGCAGGTCGCAAGCGGGCTCGACAGATACGCAGTATTTT
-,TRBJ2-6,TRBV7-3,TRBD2,CASSSSGRYSGANVLTF,TGTGCCAGCAGCTCTAGCGGCCGATACTCTGGGGCCAACGTCCTGACTTTC
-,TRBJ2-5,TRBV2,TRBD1,CASDRGKGTQYF,TGTGCCAGTGACAGGGGAAAAGGGACCCAGTACTTC
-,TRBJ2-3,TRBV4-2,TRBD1,CASRQGSTDTQYF,TGTGCCAGCAGACAGGGGAGCACAGATACGCAGTATTTT
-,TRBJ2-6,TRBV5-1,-,CASSGDRRSGANVLTF,TGCGCCAGCAGCGGGGATAGACGCTCTGGGGCCAACGTCCTGACTTTC
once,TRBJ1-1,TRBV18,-,CASSPTSRRAEAFF,TGTGCCAGCTCACCGACGTCGAGGCGCGCTGAAGCTTTCTTT
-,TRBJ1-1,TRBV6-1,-,CASSEPTANTEAFF,TGTGCCAGCAGTGAACCTACTGCGAATACTGAAGCTTTCTTT
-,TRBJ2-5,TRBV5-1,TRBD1,CASSPITGGQETQYF,TGCGCCAGCAGCCCGATCACAGGGGGGCAAGAGACCCAGTACTTC
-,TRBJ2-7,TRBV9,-,CASSFRTDHEQYF,TGTGCCAGCAGCTTCCGGACAGACCACGAGCAGTACTTC
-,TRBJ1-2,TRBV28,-,CASRLTGTIGYTF,TGTGCCAGCAGACTCACGGGGACAATCGGCTACACCTTC
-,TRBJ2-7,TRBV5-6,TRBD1,CASSPSRLGQGASYEQYF,TGTGCCAGCAGCCCAAGTCGATTAGGACAGGGGGCTTCCTACGAGCAGTACTTC
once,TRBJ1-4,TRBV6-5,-,CASSYYGPRRDEKLFF,TGTGCCAGCAGTTACTACGGGCCCAGAAGAGATGAAAAACTGTTTTTT
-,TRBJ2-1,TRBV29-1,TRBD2,CSVGLRLASDEQFF,TGCAGCGTTGGTCTCCGACTAGCGTCGGATGAGCAGTTCTTC
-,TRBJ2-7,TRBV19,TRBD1,CASRRGQSYEQYF,TGTGCCAGTAGACGGGGACAGTCCTACGAGCAGTACTTC
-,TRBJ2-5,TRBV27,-,CASSLWGPSETQYF,TGTGCCAGCAGTTTATGGGGCCCTTCAGAGACCCAGTACTTC
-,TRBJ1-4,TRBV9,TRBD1,CASSVQGAEKLFF,TGTGCCAGCAGCGTTCAGGGGGCTGAAAAACTGTTTTTT
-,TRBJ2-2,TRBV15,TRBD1,CATSRGGTGTFTGELFF,TGTGCCACCAGCAGAGGTGGGACAGGGACCTTCACCGGGGAGCTGTTTTTT
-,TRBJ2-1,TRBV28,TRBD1,CASSLITRGRGEQFF,TGTGCCAGCAGTTTAATAACCAGGGGGCGGGGTGAGCAGTTCTTC
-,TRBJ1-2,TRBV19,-,CASSTGDYGYTF,TGTGCCAGTAGTACCGGGGACTATGGCTACACCTTC
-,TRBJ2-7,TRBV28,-,CASSLLGTSSYEQYF,TGTGCCAGCAGTTTACTCGGGACAAGCTCCTACGAGCAGTACTTC
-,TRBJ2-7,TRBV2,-,CASSEGPRVYEQYF,TGTGCCAGCAGTGAAGGCCCGAGGGTCTACGAGCAGTACTTC
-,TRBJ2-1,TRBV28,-,CASSTSQRASYNEQFF,TGTGCCAGCAGCACCTCACAGCGTGCCTCCTACAATGAGCAGTTCTTC
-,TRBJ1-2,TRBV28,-,CASSPEGGKTNYGYTF,TGTGCCAGCAGCCCCGAGGGGGGCAAAACTAACTATGGCTACACCTTC
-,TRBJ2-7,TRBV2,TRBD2,CASSEFSGMTYEQYF,TGTGCCAGCAGTGAATTCAGCGGGATGACGTACGAGCAGTACTTC
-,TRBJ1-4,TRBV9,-,CASSVSAGLDEKLFF,TGTGCCAGCAGCGTATCGGCAGGGTTGGATGAAAAACTGTTTTTT
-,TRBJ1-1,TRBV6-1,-,CASTGLFGEAFF,TGTGCCAGCACCGGACTGTTTGGCGAAGCTTTCTTT
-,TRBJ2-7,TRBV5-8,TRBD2,CASSTWGSGASEQYF,TGTGCCAGCAGCACTTGGGGTAGCGGGGCCTCAGAGCAGTACTTC
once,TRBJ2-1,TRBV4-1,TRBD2,CASSQVGGNNEQFF,TGCGCCAGCAGCCAAGTGGGAGGGAACAATGAGCAGTTCTTC
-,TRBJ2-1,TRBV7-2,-,CASSPVGVSLYNEQFF,TGTGCCAGCAGCCCTGTGGGGGTATCCCTCTACAATGAGCAGTTCTTC
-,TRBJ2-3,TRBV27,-,CASKALTDTQYF,TGTGCCAGCAAAGCACTCACAGATACGCAGTATTTT
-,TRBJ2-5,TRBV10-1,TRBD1,CASSESGTGGSQETQYF,TGCGCCAGCAGTGAGTCAGGGACAGGGGGTTCCCAAGAGACCCAGTACTTC
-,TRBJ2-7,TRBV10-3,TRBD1,CAIREDRVKEQYF,TGTGCCATCAGGGAGGACAGGGTAAAGGAGCAGTACTTC
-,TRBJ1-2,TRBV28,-,CASSPGVWGYTF,TGTGCCAGCAGCCCAGGGGTTTGGGGCTACACCTTC
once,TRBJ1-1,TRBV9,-,CASSPRGRARTEAFF,TGTGCCAGCAGCCCGCGTGGGAGGGCAAGGACTGAAGCTTTCTTT
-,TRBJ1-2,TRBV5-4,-,CASSLPRGRRYGYTF,TGTGCCAGCAGCCTACCTCGTGGAAGGAGGTATGGCTACACCTTC
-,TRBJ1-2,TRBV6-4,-,CASSDPTRGSGYTF,TGTGCCAGCAGTGACCCGACCAGGGGAAGCGGCTACACCTTC
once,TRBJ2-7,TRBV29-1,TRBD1,CSFGQGTYEQYF,TGCAGCTTCGGACAGGGAACCTACGAGCAGTACTTC
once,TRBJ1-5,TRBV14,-,CASSQEVDQPQHF,TGTGCCAGCAGCCAAGAGGTAGATCAGCCCCAGCATTTT